One sample yielded the 4 T cell receptor beta chains listed below, sequenced in a study of blood T cell repertoires in COVID-19. TCRdb's copy holds only in-frame clones and misses some; the assay was immunoSEQ multiplex PCR. There are 130,000 to 150,000 clones in the sample; 70% to 90% occur only once, and 6.2% lies in the top ten. The source material was PBMCs or T cells enriched from blood (not recorded which). These receptors all stem from a woman in her forties who had recovered from COVID-19.

The CDR3 is CASKPSPGDYYEQYF. Written as DNA, the CDR3 is TGCGCCAGCAAGCCCTCCCCCGGGGACTACTACGAGCAGTACTTC. The rearrangement joins TRBV5-1 to TRBJ2-7; TRBD2 agrees at 7 bases. The trim removed 6 bases at V and 3 bases at J, leaving 12 bases unmatched. Looked up from germline, CDR1 is SGHRS and CDR2 is YFSETQ. The CDR3 runs to 15 residues.

This rearrangement joins TRBV20-1 to TRBJ2-7, with D perhaps TRBD2 (6 bases). The CDR3 is 13 amino acids. Germline V gene sequence: CDR1 DFQATT, CDR2 SNEGSKA (reference sequence). V was trimmed by 3 bases and J by 4 bases, leaving 13 bases between them. The DNA of the CDR3 is TGCAGTGCTAGTTCGTCGGGGAGGTACGAGCAGTACTTC. Amino acids: CSASSSGRYEQYF.

DNA for the CDR3: TGTGCCAGCAGTGCCGGACAGGGTATGTACAATGAGCAGTTCTTC. As protein: CASSAGQGMYNEQFF. The rearrangement links TRBV25-1 to TRBJ2-1; TRBD1 matches at 8 bases. V gave up 4 bases and J gave up 4 bases; unmatched junction bases: 6. This CDR3 is built from 15 residues. From germline, CDR1 is MGHDK and CDR2 SYGVNS.

This clone showed up just a few times. For the CDR3, the DNA is TGTGCCAGCAGTTTGGGGGGGGTTCGGTATTCACCCCTCCACTTT. Encoded protein: CASSLGGVRYSPLHF. The J gene is TRBJ1-6, the V gene TRBV28; tentatively, D is TRBD1 (5 bases). The CDR3 is made up of 15 amino acids. Trimming stripped 3 bases from V and 8 bases from J, with 14 bases between. Germline assignment: CDR1 MDHEN and CDR2 SYDVKM.